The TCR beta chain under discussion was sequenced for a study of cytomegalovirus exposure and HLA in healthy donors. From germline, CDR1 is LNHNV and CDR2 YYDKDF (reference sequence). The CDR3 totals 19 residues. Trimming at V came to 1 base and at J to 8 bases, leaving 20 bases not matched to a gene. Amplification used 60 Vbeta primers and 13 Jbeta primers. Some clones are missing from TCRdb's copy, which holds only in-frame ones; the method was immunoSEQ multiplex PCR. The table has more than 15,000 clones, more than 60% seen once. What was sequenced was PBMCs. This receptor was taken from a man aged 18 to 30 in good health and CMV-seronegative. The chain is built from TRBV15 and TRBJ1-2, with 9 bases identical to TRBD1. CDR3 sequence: CATSRAYDRDRDPRRGYTF. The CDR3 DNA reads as TGTGCCACCAGCAGAGCCTACGACCGGGACAGGGATCCAAGACGGGGCTACACCTTC.